The entry below describes one T cell receptor beta chain. The sample originates from a study of blood T cell repertoires in COVID-19. Study-level information: Whether acute or convalescent, the COVID-19 samples came from the United States, Italy and Spain.

The V gene's germline CDR1 is MNHEY and CDR2 SVGAGI. Trimming pared 6 bases from V and 7 bases from J, leaving 9 bases between. CDR3 length equals 11 residues. In the authors' workflow: Nucleated cell counts were estimated from reference gene primer amplification. Sequencing used immunoSEQ multiplex PCR; TCRdb keeps in-frame clones, though not all of them. That table supplies the V and J calls and clone size; D and trimming were determined from the DNA. Here the sample spans around 100,000 clones, 80% to 95% being singletons. The TCR comes from a man aged 50 to 59 with active COVID-19. Sequenced: peripheral blood. V gene TRBV6-5 combines with J gene TRBJ1-2; D might be TRBD1 (6 bases). This CDR3 reads CASRDSLGYTF. Written as DNA, the CDR3 is TGTGCCAGCAGGGACAGCCTTGGCTACACCTTC.